This T cell receptor beta chain was sequenced in a study of cytotoxic CD8 clonotypes in ibrutinib-treated CLL. Study-level results: Clonality rose at ibrutinib response, held steady in sustained remission, and fell toward baseline at progression. Pretreatment clonality was elevated relative to age-matched healthy donors and paralleled circulating CD8+ T-cell counts.

The CDR3 sequence is 14 residues long. The germline V gene encodes CDR1 SGHTA and CDR2 FQGNSA. Between the trimmed V and J ends, which lost 5 bases and 2 bases, there was a span of 12 bases. Target depth was 1 in 200,000 to 1 in 1 million T cells, about 10x per clonotype. Generated by immunoSEQ multiplex PCR, the TCRdb table keeps only in-frame clones and is missing some. The sample yields about 120,000 clones, roughly 57% seen once. Turning to this clone: No antigen is known for it.

The source of this sequence is a human donor with chronic lymphocytic leukemia. The chain links TRBV7-2 to TRBJ1-2; no firm D call. Here the sequenced sample was PBMCs, taken after 24 months of ibrutinib treatment. The CDR3 loop reads CASSPRIGNYGYTF. DNA of the CDR3: TGTGCCAGCAGCCCCAGGATAGGAAACTATGGCTACACCTTC.